Sequencing of this T cell receptor (beta chain) was carried out in a study of CD8+ T cells in alopecia areata. Study-wide findings and caveats: Especially in alopecia totalis/universalis, lesional scalp showed greater clonality than normal scalp did.

The table lists this clone with a few counts. The antigen remains undetermined. The CDR3 totals 15 residues. J was trimmed by 9 bases and V by 5 bases; bases with no gene match: 12. Per germline, CDR1 MNHNY and CDR2 SVGAGI (reference sequence). RNA was extracted and reverse transcribed into cDNA as the sequencing template. The table came from immunoSEQ multiplex PCR; TCRdb's copy has only in-frame clones and leaves some out. This sample has around 150,000 clones; roughly 58% occur once, and the top ten carry 36%. The sorting of PBMCs gave CD4+ and CD8+ T cells. The receptor was isolated from a human donor in good health. The rearrangement links TRBV6-6 to TRBJ2-1; TRBD2 agrees at 8 bases. The sample consisted of CD8+ T cells sorted from blood. The CDR3 DNA reads as TGTGCCAGCAGTCCCCGGGGGGGACCACCAAGTGAGCAGTTCTTC. It yields the protein CASSPRGGPPSEQFF.